This is a list of T cell receptor beta chains from one sample in a study of cytomegalovirus exposure and HLA in healthy donors. TCRdb's table, derived via immunoSEQ multiplex PCR, lists solely in-frame clones and lacks some. This sample has roughly 170,000 clones, with roughly three quarters found just once. The sample comprised PBMCs. All receptors come from a woman aged 45 to 65 in good health and CMV-seropositive. The CDR3 runs from the conserved cysteine through the conserved F or W. The D gene is left open where the match is weak.

d_call	v_call	cdr3_aa
-	TRBV19	CASSTWEAYEQYF
TRBD2	TRBV7-2	CASSSSGGRTGELFF
TRBD1	TRBV11-2	CASSAGQVSYEQYF
-	TRBV30	CAWGPGNSPLHF
-	TRBV7-6	CASSLEAEMTDTQYF
-	TRBV7-9	CASSLGSSDQETQYF
-	TRBV29-1	CSVEDLRSGELFF
TRBD1	TRBV5-1	CASSLAIRTGKTYEQYF
-	TRBV2	CASSEGQVYYEQYF
-	TRBV9	CASSGFSGLPSRGYGYTF
-	TRBV6-1	CASIFRSEDSTEAFF
-	TRBV7-8	CASSFPGTYEQYF
-	TRBV9	CASSVATGWNTEAFF
TRBD1	TRBV19	CAAGQMGSEAFF
-	TRBV6-1	CASSEVRAGRLEKLFF
TRBD1	TRBV18	CASSPGTGRREQYF
-	TRBV7-9	CASSSPGQLNTEAFF
TRBD2	TRBV30	CAWSSPQSGGYEQYF
-	TRBV30	CAWSRDTDTEAFF
TRBD1	TRBV5-1	CASSPPRGQETQYF
-	TRBV7-9	CASSLDRRNTEAFF
-	TRBV27	CASSTFRNVGQPQHF
TRBD1	TRBV19	CASTTGGQQPQHF
-	TRBV30	CAWTLRAVNTEAFF
-	TRBV14	CASSQAGVYGYTF
-	TRBV5-1	CASSLDISTDTQYF
-	TRBV21-1	CASSNQKLILGNRAYNEQFF
-	TRBV10-2	CASGGYGYTF
-	TRBV7-3	CASSRTNTGELFF
-	TRBV7-6	CASSLWGETTEAFF
TRBD2	TRBV5-1	CASSHPGGGRSQETQYF
TRBD1	TRBV7-9	CASSPQQGTYEQYF
-	TRBV18	CASSLGVLNTEAFF
TRBD1	TRBV5-1	CASSQGQTYGYTF
-	TRBV6-6	CASSYRGSGANVLTF
-	TRBV6-1	CASSDWGRADYGYTF
-	TRBV5-1	CASSLWGRMDNEKLFF
TRBD1	TRBV7-9	CSSRGTGESSGANVLTF
-	TRBV7-3	CASSLTSWETQYF
TRBD1	TRBV5-4	CASKTGGYNSPLHF
-	TRBV7-8	CASRRSGVETQYF
-	TRBV6-1	CASSPRQDTEAFF
-	TRBV9	CASSVATGPQETQYF
TRBD2	TRBV7-9	CASSLESRFSGGQTDTQYF
-	TRBV5-1	CASSLRGEGNQPQHF